The 10 T cell receptor beta chains below were found in one sample sequenced in a study of T cells expressing NK-cell markers. TCRdb reanalyzed the 5' RACE reads and collapses them to one entry per CDR3 protein, without DNA. This listing includes roughly 180,000 distinct CDR3 sequences. Sample: blood T cells: a sorted CD56 or NKG2C T cell subset, CD4+ or CD8+ T cells, or bulk PBMC T cells (not recorded which). The origin of the receptors is a man aged 18-69 years in good health.

V gene TRBV6-2 or TRBV6-3 combines with J gene TRBJ1-4. The germline V gene encodes CDR1 MNHEY and CDR2 SVGEGT. The CDR3 extends over 15 amino acids. The chain's CDR3 is CASRTNRATNEKLFF.

V usage is TRBV5-1 and J usage is TRBJ1-2. Germline V gene lookup returns CDR1 SGHRS and CDR2 YFSETQ. The CDR3 is 16 amino acids. The CDR3: CASSLGLQTINYGYTF.

This chain joins TRBV9 and TRBJ2-2; TCRdb's assignment of TRBD2 cannot be checked, as there is no DNA. This CDR3 has 19 residues. Germline CDR1 is SGDLS and CDR2 is YYNGEE. The chain's CDR3 is CASSPRSGTSGGNTGELFF.

V is TRBV4-1 and J is TRBJ2-5. The CDR3 contains 16 residues. The germline CDR1 and CDR2 sequences are MGHRA and YSYEKL. CDR3 loop: CASSQDRKDFQETQYF.

The chain has TRBV27 and TRBJ2-1; TCRdb gives TRBD1 as the D gene, but with no DNA this cannot be confirmed. The CDR3 loop spans 15 amino acids. CDR1 and CDR2 from the germline V gene are MNHEY and SMNVEV (reference sequence). This CDR3 reads CASSSRQGSFNEQFF.

The CDR3 protein is CASSVNRGFSGANVLTF. This chain links TRBV9 with TRBJ2-6; there is no DNA to check the TCRdb D call of TRBD1. The length of the CDR3 is 17 residues. Looked up from germline, CDR1 is SGDLS and CDR2 is YYNGEE.

The chain couples TRBV9 to TRBJ2-4; TCRdb reports TRBD2, a call that lacks DNA to check it against. Per germline, CDR1 SGDLS and CDR2 YYNGEE. The CDR3 has 17 amino acids. The chain's CDR3 is CASSVGASGGPGDIQYF.

V gene TRBV12-5 combines with J gene TRBJ2-7. The length of the CDR3 is 13 residues. CDR1 is LGHNT and CDR2 is FRNRAP in the germline V gene. This CDR3 reads CASGLGYQYEQYF.

The J gene is TRBJ2-5, the V gene TRBV20-1. This CDR3 has 15 residues. CDR1 and CDR2 from the germline V gene are DFQATT and SNEGSKA (reference sequence). CDR3 protein: CSARENMGPLETQYF.

CDR3 sequence reads: CASSPNTGSWGEAFF. V and J are TRBV4-1 and TRBJ1-1. In germline, CDR1 is MGHRA, CDR2 YSYEKL. The CDR3 runs 15 residues.